This TCR beta chain appears in the sequencing data of a study of blood T cell repertoires in COVID-19. Study-wide background: COVID-19 samples, acute and convalescent, were from the United States, Italy and Spain. In each case, the material was cDNA or gDNA derived from T cells, B-cell-depleted T cells, or PBMCs.

The CDR3 consists of 19 residues. From germline, CDR1 is WSHSY and CDR2 SAAADI. The ends lost 3 bases at V and 2 bases at J; junction bases unmatched: 10. Study processing details: Scientists estimated how many nucleated cells there were by amplifying reference gene primers. Clones were read by immunoSEQ multiplex PCR, and TCRdb kept only the in-frame ones, dropping some. The D gene and trimming were derived from the DNA, and the V and J assignments and clone size from that table. Of 240,000 or so clones in the sample, around 85% are singletons; the top ten hold 3%. The sequenced material came from peripheral blood. The rearrangement uses TRBV10-2 and TRBJ2-5; 15 nucleotides agree with TRBD2. The clonotype was recovered from a woman between 25 and 40 years old who had recovered from COVID-19. CDR3 region: CASSELGTSGGSNQETQYF. In nucleotides, the CDR3 is TGCGCCAGCAGTGAACTCGGGACTAGCGGGGGGTCTAATCAAGAGACCCAGTACTTC.